This TCR beta chain comes out of a study of T cell responses to AZD1222 COVID-19 vaccine. Study-level points and caveats: Repertoires were obtained solely post-peak T cell response. Most donors were white British, females outnumbered males, and clonal diversity was possibly underestimated. AZD1222 recipients seropositive at baseline numbered only 5 or 6. Spike-specific TCR breadth and depth grew following two AZD1222 doses.

The CDR3 is 15 amino acids. CDR1 is LNHDA and CDR2 is SQIVND in the germline V gene (reference sequence). Germline trimming cut 5 bases from V and 0 bases from J; bases unmatched to any gene: 6. This clone was counted a single time. Its antigen remains unidentified. Sequenced by immunoSEQ multiplex PCR; TCRdb stores in-frame clones only, minus some. The sample records about 150,000 clones, more than 70% being singletons. The genes are TRBV19 and TRBJ1-2; 7 bases match TRBD1. The sample was peripheral blood, taken on day 0 of MenACWY control vaccination. The sequence was obtained from an adult in good health. The CDR3 bases are TGTGCCAGTAGTGCTACCGACAGGGCTAACTATGGCTACACCTTC. It encodes CASSATDRANYGYTF.